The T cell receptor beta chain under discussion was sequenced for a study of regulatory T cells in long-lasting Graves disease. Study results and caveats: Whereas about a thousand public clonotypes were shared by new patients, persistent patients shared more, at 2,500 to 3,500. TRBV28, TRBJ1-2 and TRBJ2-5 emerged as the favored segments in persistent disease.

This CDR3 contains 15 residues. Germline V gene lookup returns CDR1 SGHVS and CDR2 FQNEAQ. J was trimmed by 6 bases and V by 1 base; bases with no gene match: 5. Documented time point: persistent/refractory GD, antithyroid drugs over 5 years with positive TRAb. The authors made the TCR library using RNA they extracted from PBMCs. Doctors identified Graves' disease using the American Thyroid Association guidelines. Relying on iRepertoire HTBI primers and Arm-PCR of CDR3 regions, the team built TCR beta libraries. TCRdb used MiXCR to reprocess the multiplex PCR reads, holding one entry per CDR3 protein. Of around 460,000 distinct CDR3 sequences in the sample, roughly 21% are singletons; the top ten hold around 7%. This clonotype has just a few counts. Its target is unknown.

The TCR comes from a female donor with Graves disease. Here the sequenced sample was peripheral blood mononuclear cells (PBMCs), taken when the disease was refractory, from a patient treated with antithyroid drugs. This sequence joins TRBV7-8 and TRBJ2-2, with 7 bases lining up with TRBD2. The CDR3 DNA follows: TGTGCCAGCAGCTTAGGTCGCGGGAGTGCCGGGGAGCTGTTTTTT. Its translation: CASSLGRGSAGELFF.